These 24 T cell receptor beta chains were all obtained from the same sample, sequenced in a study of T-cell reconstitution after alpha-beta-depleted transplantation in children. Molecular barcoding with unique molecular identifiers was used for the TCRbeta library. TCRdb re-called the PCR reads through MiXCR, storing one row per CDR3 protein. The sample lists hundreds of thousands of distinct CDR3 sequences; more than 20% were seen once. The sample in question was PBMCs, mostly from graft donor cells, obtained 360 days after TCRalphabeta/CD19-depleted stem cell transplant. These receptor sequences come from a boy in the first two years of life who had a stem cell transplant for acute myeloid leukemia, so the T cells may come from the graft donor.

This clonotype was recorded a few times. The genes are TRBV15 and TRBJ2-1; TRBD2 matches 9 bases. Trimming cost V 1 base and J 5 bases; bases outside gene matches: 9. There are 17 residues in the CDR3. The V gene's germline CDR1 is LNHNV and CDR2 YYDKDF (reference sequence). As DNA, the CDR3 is TGTGCCACCAGCAGAGGCTGGGAGACTAGCGGAGACAATGAGCAGTTCTTC. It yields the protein CATSRGWETSGDNEQFF. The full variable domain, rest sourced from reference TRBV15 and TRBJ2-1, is DAMVIQNPRYQVTQFGKPVTLSCSQTLNHNVMYWYQQKSSQAPKLLFHYYDKDFNNEADTPDNFQSRRPNTSFCFLDIRSPGLGDTAMYLCATSRGWETSGDNEQFFGPGTRLTVL.

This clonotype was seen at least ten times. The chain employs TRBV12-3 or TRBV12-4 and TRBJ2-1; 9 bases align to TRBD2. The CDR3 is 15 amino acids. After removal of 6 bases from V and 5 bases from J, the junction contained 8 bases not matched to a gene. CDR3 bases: TGTGCCAGCAGCCCCCTAGCGGGACTCCACAATGAGCAGTTCTTC. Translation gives CASSPLAGLHNEQFF.

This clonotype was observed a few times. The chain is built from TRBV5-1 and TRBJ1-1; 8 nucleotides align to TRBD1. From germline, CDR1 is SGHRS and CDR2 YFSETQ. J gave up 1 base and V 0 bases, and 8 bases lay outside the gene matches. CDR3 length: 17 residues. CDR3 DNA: TGCGCCAGCAGCTTGGTGTTGACAGGGGCGAGGAACACTGAAGCTTTCTTT. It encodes CASSLVLTGARNTEAFF.

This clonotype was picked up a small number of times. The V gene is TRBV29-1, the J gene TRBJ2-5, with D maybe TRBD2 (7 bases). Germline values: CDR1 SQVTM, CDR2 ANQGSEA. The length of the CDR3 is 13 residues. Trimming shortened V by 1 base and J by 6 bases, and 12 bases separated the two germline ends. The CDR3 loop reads CSVEGGGGKTQYF. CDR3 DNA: TGCAGCGTTGAAGGCGGGGGCGGAAAGACCCAGTACTTC.

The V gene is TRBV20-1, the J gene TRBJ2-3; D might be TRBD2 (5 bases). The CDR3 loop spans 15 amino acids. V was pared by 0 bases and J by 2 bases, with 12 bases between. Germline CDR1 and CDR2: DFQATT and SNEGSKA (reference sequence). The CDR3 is CSAREPGTTTDTQYF. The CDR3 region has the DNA TGCAGTGCTAGAGAACCGGGAACTACCACAGATACGCAGTATTTT.

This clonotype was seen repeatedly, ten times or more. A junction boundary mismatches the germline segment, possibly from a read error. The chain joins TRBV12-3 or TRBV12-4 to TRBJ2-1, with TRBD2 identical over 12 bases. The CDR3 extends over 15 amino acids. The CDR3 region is CASSLAGGGNNEQFF. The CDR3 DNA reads TGTGCCAGCAGTCTAGCGGGGGGGGGAAACAATGAGCAGTTCTTC.

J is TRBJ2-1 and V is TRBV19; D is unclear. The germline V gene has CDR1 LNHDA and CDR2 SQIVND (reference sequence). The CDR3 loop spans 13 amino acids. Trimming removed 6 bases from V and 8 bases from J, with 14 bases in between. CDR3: CASRGSTRHEQFF. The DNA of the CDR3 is TGTGCCAGTAGGGGGTCCACTCGTCATGAGCAGTTCTTC.

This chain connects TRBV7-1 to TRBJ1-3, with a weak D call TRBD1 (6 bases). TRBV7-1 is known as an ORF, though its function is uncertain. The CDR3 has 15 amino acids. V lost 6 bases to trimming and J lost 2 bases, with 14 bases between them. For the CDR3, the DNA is TGTGCCAGCAGGTCAAACAGGGCTACTGGAAACACCATATATTTT. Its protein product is CASRSNRATGNTIYF.

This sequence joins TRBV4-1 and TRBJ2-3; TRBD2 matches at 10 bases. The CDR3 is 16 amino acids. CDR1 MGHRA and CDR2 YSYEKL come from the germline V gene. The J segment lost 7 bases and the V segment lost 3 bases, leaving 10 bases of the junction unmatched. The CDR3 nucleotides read TGCGCCAGCAGCCACCCGGGTAGTAGCGGGGGGAATACGCAGTATTTT. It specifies CASSHPGSSGGNTQYF.

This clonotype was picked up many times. CDR3 amino acids: CASKQNRRRYYEQYF. DNA for the CDR3: TGTGCCAGCAAACAAAACAGGAGGAGATACTACGAGCAGTACTTC. This chain connects TRBV27 to TRBJ2-7; D tentatively fits TRBD1 or TRBD2 (5 bases each). This CDR3 contains 15 residues. V lost 7 bases to trimming and J lost 3 bases, with 19 bases between them. Germline V gene sequence: CDR1 MNHEY, CDR2 SMNVEV (reference sequence).

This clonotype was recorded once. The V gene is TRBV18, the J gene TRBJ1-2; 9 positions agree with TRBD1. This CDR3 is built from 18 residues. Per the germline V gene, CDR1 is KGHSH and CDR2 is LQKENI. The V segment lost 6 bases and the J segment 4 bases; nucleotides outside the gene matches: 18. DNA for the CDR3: TGTGCCAGCTCGCCAAACCTCGGGACAGGGATTGAGAGCTATGGCTACACCTTC. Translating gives CASSPNLGTGIESYGYTF.

CDR3: CASSREWTDERHNEQFF. The DNA of the CDR3 is TGTGCCAGCAGCCGAGAGTGGACCGATGAGCGGCACAATGAGCAGTTCTTC. The chain joins TRBV6-1 to TRBJ2-1, with D maybe TRBD2 (5 bases). The CDR3 length is 17 residues. The germline V and J ends were trimmed by 6 bases and 5 bases, with 23 bases remaining between them. CDR1 is MNHNS and CDR2 is SASEGT in the germline V gene.

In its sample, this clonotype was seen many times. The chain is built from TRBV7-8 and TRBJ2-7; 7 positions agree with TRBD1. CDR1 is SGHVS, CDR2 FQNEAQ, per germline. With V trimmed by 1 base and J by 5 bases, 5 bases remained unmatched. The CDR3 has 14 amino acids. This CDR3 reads CASSLGQGVHEQYF. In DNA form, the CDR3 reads TGTGCCAGCAGCTTAGGACAGGGTGTCCACGAGCAGTACTTC. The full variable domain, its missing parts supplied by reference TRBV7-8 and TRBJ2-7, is GAGVSQSPRYKVAKRGQDVALRCDPISGHVSLFWYQQALGQGPEFLTYFQNEAQLDKSGLPSDRFFAERPEGSVSTLKIQRTQQEDSAVYLCASSLGQGVHEQYFGPGTRLTVT.

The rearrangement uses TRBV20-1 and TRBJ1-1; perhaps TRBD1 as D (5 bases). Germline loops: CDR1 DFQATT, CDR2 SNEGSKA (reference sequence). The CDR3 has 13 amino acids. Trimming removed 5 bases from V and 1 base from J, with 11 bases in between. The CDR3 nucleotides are TGCAGTGCTCCGTGGGGCCAGAACACTGAAGCTTTCTTT. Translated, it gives CSAPWGQNTEAFF.

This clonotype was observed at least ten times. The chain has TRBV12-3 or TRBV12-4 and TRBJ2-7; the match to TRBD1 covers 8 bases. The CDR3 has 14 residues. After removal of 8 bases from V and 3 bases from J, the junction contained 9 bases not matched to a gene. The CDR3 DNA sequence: TGTGCCAGCGTCGCAGGACAGGGAGACTACGAGCAGTACTTC. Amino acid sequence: CASVAGQGDYEQYF.

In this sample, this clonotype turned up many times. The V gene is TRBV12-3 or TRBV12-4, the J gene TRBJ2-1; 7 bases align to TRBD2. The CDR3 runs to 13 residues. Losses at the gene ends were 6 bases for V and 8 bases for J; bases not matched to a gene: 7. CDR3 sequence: CASSWGGQDEQFF. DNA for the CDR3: TGTGCCAGCAGCTGGGGGGGTCAGGATGAGCAGTTCTTC.

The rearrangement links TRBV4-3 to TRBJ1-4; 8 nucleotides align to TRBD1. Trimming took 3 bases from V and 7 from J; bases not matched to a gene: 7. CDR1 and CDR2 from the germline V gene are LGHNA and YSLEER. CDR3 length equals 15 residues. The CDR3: CASSHGQGSGEKLFF. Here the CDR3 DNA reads TGCGCCAGCAGCCATGGACAGGGATCGGGTGAAAAACTGTTTTTT.

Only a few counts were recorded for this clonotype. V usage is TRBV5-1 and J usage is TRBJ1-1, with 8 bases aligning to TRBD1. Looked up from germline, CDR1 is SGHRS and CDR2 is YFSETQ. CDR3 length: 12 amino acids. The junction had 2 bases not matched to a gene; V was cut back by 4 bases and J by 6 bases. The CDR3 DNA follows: TGCGCCAGCAGCCAGGACAGGGCTGAAGCTTTCTTT. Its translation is CASSQDRAEAFF.

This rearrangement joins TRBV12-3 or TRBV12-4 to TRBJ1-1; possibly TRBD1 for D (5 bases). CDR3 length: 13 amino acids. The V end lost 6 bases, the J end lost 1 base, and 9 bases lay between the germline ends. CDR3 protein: CASRAQANTEAFF. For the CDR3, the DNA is TGTGCCAGCAGAGCACAGGCGAACACTGAAGCTTTCTTT.

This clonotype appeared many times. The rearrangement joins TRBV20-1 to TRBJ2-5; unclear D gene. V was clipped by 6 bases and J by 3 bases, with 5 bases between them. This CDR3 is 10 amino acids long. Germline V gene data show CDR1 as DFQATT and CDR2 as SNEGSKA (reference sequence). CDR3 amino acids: CSAQKETQYF. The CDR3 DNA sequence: TGCAGTGCCCAGAAAGAGACCCAGTACTTC.

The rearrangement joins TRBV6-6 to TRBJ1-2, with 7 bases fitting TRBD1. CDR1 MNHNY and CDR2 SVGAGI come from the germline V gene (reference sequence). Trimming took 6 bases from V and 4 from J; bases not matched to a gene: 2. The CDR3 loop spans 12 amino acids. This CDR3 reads CASRGTAYGYTF. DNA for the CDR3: TGTGCCAGCAGGGGGACAGCCTATGGCTACACCTTC.

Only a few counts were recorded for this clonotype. In nucleotides, the CDR3 is TGTGCCATCAGCAGCCCGAGAGGATTGAGAGGAGAGACCCAGTACTTC. Translating it yields CAISSPRGLRGETQYF. The V and J genes are TRBV10-3 and TRBJ2-5, with unresolved D. Germline-derived CDR1 and CDR2 are ENHRY and SYGVKD. Trimming removed 6 bases from V and 4 bases from J, with 21 bases in between. The CDR3 has 16 residues.

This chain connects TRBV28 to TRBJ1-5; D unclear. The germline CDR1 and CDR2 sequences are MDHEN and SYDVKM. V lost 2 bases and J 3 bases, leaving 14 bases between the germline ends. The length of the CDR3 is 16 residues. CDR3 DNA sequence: TGTGCCAGCAGTTTAGTGGCAAGTCTTAACAATCAGCCCCAGCATTTT. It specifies CASSLVASLNNQPQHF.

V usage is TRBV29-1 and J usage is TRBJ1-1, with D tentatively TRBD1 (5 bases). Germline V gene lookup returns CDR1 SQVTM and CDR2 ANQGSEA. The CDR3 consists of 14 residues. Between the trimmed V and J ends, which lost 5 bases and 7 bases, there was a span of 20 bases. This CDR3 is CSVPGTEISNEAFF. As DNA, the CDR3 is TGCAGCGTTCCCGGGACGGAGATTTCCAATGAAGCTTTCTTT.